This T cell receptor (beta chain) was sequenced in a study of human T cells and chemical hapten exposure. CDR1 and CDR2 (germline): SGHTS, YDEGEE. The germline V and J ends were trimmed by 2 bases and 1 base, with 7 bases remaining between them. The CDR3 is made up of 14 amino acids. Time point noted: patch test 1, 2 weeks after DPC sensitization. The treatment: therapeutic diphenylcyclopropenone sensitization with weekly scalp DPC. This clonotype was observed at least ten times. Using its own MiXCR run on the RACE reads, TCRdb lists one record per CDR3 protein. This table has roughly 360,000 distinct CDR3 sequences, 4.8% appearing once.

This clonotype was obtained from a woman aged 50 to 65 with alopecia areata. Some clones in this sample may be carry-over from other donors' samples. The sample in question was whole blood, obtained in connection with sensitization to the hapten diphenylcyclopropenone (DPC). The chain couples TRBV5-8 to TRBJ2-1; the D gene is possibly TRBD2 (6 bases). The DNA of the CDR3 is TGTGCCAGCAGCTTCCGGGAGTCCTACAATGAGCAGTTCTTC. Residues: CASSFRESYNEQFF.